The rows below give T cell receptor beta chains drawn from one sample of a study of T-cell reconstitution after alpha-beta-depleted transplantation in children. Each CDR3 protein is one row after TCRdb ran MiXCR on the PCR reads. The data show about 200,000 distinct CDR3 sequences, about 6.6% seen once. The sample consisted of PBMCs, taken before TCRalphabeta/CD19-depleted stem cell transplant. These TCRs come from a boy aged 2 to 10 with acute lymphoblastic leukemia, due to receive a stem cell transplant. CDR3s include the opening cysteine and the closing phenylalanine or tryptophan. Fields, in order: clone size, J gene, D gene, V gene, CDR3 protein, CDR3 DNA. A D gene is named only where the DNA matches it firmly. Not every row has a clone size; where given, it reads once, few, many or a size class.

size: many; J: TRBJ2-3; D: .; V: TRBV20-1; CDR3: CSAVRWTETDTQYF; DNA: TGCAGTGCTGTGAGATGGACAGAAACAGATACGCAGTATTTT
size: many; J: TRBJ2-5; D: .; V: TRBV7-6; CDR3: CASSLTDRFQETQYF; DNA: TGTGCCAGCAGCTTAACAGACAGATTTCAAGAGACCCAGTACTTC
size: .; J: TRBJ1-5; D: .; V: TRBV6-5; CDR3: CASSPTGYSNQPQHF; DNA: TGTGCCAGCAGTCCGACAGGCTATAGCAATCAGCCCCAGCATTTT
size: few; J: TRBJ2-5; D: TRBD1; V: TRBV20-1; CDR3: CSALGTVKETQYF; DNA: TGCAGTGCCCTCGGGACAGTGAAAGAGACCCAGTACTTC
size: .; J: TRBJ2-7; D: .; V: TRBV3-1; CDR3: CASSQSEGVYEQYF; DNA: TGTGCCAGCAGCCAATCGGAGGGGGTCTACGAGCAGTACTTC
size: few; J: TRBJ1-6; D: .; V: TRBV7-2; CDR3: CASSLGASGQSPLHF; DNA: TGTGCCAGCAGCTTAGGTGCGTCAGGGCAATCACCCCTCCACTTT
size: many; J: TRBJ2-2; D: TRBD2; V: TRBV5-1; CDR3: CASSTPGTSGTGELFF; DNA: TGCGCCAGCAGTACGCCAGGGACTAGCGGAACCGGGGAGCTGTTTTTT
size: .; J: TRBJ2-4; D: TRBD1; V: TRBV29-1; CDR3: CSAEDRSKNIQYF; DNA: TGCAGCGCCGAGGACAGGTCCAAAAACATTCAGTACTTC
size: few; J: TRBJ2-7; D: TRBD2; V: TRBV10-2; CDR3: CASSEGTRFSTYEQYF; DNA: TGCGCCAGCAGTGAAGGGACTAGATTTTCAACCTACGAGCAGTACTTC
size: many; J: TRBJ2-3; D: TRBD2; V: TRBV28; CDR3: CASRQGDYSTDTQYF; DNA: TGTGCCAGCAGGCAAGGGGACTACTCCACAGATACGCAGTATTTT
size: .; J: TRBJ2-3; D: TRBD2; V: TRBV11-2; CDR3: CASSSKTRTSGSYNTDTQYF; DNA: TGTGCCAGCAGCTCCAAAACACGGACTAGCGGTAGCTACAACACAGATACGCAGTATTTT
size: many; J: TRBJ2-1; D: TRBD2; V: TRBV6-1; CDR3: CASATGGPHEQFF; DNA: TGTGCCAGCGCAACGGGAGGGCCCCATGAGCAGTTCTTC
size: many; J: TRBJ2-7; D: TRBD1; V: TRBV12-3/TRBV12-4; CDR3: CASSSHRGRLNEQYF; DNA: TGTGCCAGCAGTTCCCACAGGGGGCGCCTCAACGAGCAGTACTTC
size: many; J: TRBJ1-5; D: .; V: TRBV6-6; CDR3: CASSSSGGQPQHF; DNA: TGTGCCAGCAGTTCATCCGGAGGTCAGCCCCAGCATTTT
size: .; J: TRBJ2-7; D: .; V: TRBV7-6; CDR3: CASSLEGHSLSEQYF; DNA: TGTGCCAGCAGCTTAGAGGGCCACAGCCTAAGCGAGCAGTACTTC
size: .; J: TRBJ1-1; D: TRBD1; V: TRBV2; CDR3: CASRAYRGRAEAFF; DNA: TGTGCCAGCAGGGCTTACAGGGGGCGGGCTGAAGCTTTCTTT
size: many; J: TRBJ2-1; D: TRBD1; V: TRBV20-1; CDR3: CSANLPGQGNNEQFF; DNA: TGCAGTGCGAATCTCCCGGGACAGGGGAACAATGAGCAGTTCTTC
size: few; J: TRBJ1-6; D: TRBD1; V: TRBV28; CDR3: CASSLPGQGAQGVNSPLHF; DNA: TGTGCCAGCAGTCTTCCCGGACAGGGGGCGCAAGGGGTTAATTCACCCCTCCACTTT
size: few; J: TRBJ2-2; D: .; V: TRBV30; CDR3: CAWSMDTGTGELFF; DNA: TGTGCCTGGAGTATGGACACAGGGACCGGGGAGCTGTTTTTT
size: few; J: TRBJ2-7; D: .; V: TRBV6-5; CDR3: CPSSYTRDTVYEQYF; DNA: TGTCCCAGCAGTTACACAAGGGACACCGTCTACGAGCAGTACTTC
size: many; J: TRBJ2-7; D: .; V: TRBV20-1; CDR3: CSARDLVNYEQYF; DNA: TGCAGTGCTAGAGATCTCGTGAACTACGAGCAGTACTTC
size: many; J: TRBJ1-1; D: .; V: TRBV29-1; CDR3: CSVGRGRNTEAFF; DNA: TGCAGCGTTGGGCGGGGTCGAAACACTGAAGCTTTCTTT
size: many; J: TRBJ2-1; D: TRBD2; V: TRBV29-1; CDR3: CSVDSSGRLDEQFF; DNA: TGCAGCGTTGATTCTAGCGGGAGGTTAGATGAGCAGTTCTTC
size: many; J: TRBJ2-1; D: .; V: TRBV20-1; CDR3: CSAFGVTTYNEQFF; DNA: TGCAGTGCCTTCGGGGTAACTACTTACAATGAGCAGTTCTTC
size: .; J: TRBJ2-2; D: TRBD2; V: TRBV20-1; CDR3: CSARGLAGGPQGGELFF; DNA: TGCAGTGCTAGAGGACTAGCGGGGGGGCCTCAAGGCGGGGAGCTGTTTTTT
size: .; J: TRBJ2-2; D: TRBD2; V: TRBV19; CDR3: CASNPAGGNTGELFF; DNA: TGTGCCAGTAACCCAGCGGGAGGGAACACCGGGGAGCTGTTTTTT
size: many; J: TRBJ2-2; D: TRBD2; V: TRBV20-1; CDR3: CSARLLAGGPVPGELFF; DNA: TGCAGTGCTAGACTTCTAGCGGGAGGGCCAGTCCCCGGGGAGCTGTTTTTT
size: .; J: TRBJ2-7; D: TRBD2; V: TRBV28; CDR3: CASSSTSGRSLNEQYF; DNA: TGTGCCAGCAGTTCGACTAGCGGGAGATCTCTCAACGAGCAGTACTTC
size: many; J: TRBJ2-1; D: .; V: TRBV12-3/TRBV12-4; CDR3: CASRPTMVPNEQFF; DNA: TGTGCCAGCAGGCCGACTATGGTCCCCAATGAGCAGTTCTTC
size: .; J: TRBJ2-5; D: TRBD2; V: TRBV27; CDR3: CASSSPGLAMETQYF; DNA: TGTGCCAGCAGTTCACCGGGACTAGCGATGGAGACCCAGTACTTC
size: many; J: TRBJ1-4; D: .; V: TRBV28; CDR3: CASSRSRDGSYNEKLFF; DNA: TGTGCCAGCAGTCGATCTAGGGACGGTTCCTATAATGAAAAACTGTTTTTT
size: many; J: TRBJ1-1; D: .; V: TRBV27; CDR3: CASSSLGDTEAFF; DNA: TGTGCCAGCAGTTCCTTGGGTGACACTGAAGCTTTCTTT